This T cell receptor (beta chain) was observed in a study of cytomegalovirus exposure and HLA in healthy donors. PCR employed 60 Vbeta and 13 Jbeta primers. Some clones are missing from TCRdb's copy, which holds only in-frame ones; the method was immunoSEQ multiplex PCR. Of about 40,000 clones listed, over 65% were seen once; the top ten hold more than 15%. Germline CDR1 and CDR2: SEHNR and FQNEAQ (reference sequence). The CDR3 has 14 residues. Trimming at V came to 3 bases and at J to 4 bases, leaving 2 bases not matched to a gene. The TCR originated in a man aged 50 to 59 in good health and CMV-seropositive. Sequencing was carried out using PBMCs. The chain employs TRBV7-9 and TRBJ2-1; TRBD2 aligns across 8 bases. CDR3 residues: CASSFTGGYNEQFF. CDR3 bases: TGTGCCAGCAGCTTTACGGGGGGGTACAATGAGCAGTTCTTC.